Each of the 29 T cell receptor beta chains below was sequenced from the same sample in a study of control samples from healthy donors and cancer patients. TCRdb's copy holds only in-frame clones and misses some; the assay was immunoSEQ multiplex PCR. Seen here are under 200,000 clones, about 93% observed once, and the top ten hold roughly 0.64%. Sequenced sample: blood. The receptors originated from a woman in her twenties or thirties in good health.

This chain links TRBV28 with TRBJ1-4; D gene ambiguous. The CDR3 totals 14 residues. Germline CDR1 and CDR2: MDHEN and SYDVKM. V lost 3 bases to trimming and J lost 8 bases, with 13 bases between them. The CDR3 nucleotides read TGTGCCAGCAGTTTGGGTCCTAAAGGGGAAAAACTGTTTTTT. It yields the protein CASSLGPKGEKLFF.

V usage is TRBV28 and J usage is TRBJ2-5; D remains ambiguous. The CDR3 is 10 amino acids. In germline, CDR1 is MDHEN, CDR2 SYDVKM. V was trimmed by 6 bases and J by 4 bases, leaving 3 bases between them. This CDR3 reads CASSRETQYF. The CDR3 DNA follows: TGTGCCAGCAGCCGAGAGACCCAGTACTTC. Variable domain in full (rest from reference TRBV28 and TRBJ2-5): DVKVTQSSRYLVKRTGEKVFLECVQDMDHENMFWYRQDPGLGLRLIYFSYDVKMKEKGDIPEGYSVSREKKERFSLILESASTNQTSMYLCASSRETQYFGPGTRLLVL.

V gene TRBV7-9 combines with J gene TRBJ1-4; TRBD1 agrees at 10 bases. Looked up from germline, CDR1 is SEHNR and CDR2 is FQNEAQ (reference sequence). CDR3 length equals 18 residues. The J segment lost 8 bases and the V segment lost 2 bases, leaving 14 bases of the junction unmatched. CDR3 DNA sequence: TGTGCCAGCAGCTTATCTCCGGGACAGGGGCCCTTTGAGGAAAAACTGTTTTTT. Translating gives CASSLSPGQGPFEEKLFF.

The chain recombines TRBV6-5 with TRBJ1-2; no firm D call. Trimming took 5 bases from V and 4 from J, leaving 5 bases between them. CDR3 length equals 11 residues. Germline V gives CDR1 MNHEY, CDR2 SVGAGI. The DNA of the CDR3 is TGTGCCAGCAGTCCGGTCTATGGCTACACCTTC. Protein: CASSPVYGYTF.

CDR3 DNA sequence: TGTGCCAGCAGTTGGGAAGGAAGGACCTACGAGCAGTACTTC. Its translation: CASSWEGRTYEQYF. The chain links TRBV28 to TRBJ2-7; D remains unclear. Germline CDR1 is MDHEN and CDR2 is SYDVKM. The CDR3 covers 14 residues. V gave up 4 bases and J gave up 2 bases, with 12 bases separating them.

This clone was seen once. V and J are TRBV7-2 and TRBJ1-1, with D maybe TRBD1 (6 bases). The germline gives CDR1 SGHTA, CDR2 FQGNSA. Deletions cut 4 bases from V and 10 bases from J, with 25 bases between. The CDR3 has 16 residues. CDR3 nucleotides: TGTGCCAGCAGCTCGGAGGGGGGGCAAGGGAGAGATAGAGCTTTCTTT. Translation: CASSSEGGQGRDRAFF.

In DNA, the CDR3 is TGTGCCAGTCAACGGGACTACTCCTACAATGAGCAGTTCTTC. Its protein is CASQRDYSYNEQFF. The V gene is TRBV27, the J gene TRBJ2-1; 7 bases align to TRBD2. The germline gives CDR1 MNHEY, CDR2 SMNVEV (reference sequence). Trimming cost V 9 bases and J 0 bases; bases outside gene matches: 5. The CDR3 covers 14 residues.

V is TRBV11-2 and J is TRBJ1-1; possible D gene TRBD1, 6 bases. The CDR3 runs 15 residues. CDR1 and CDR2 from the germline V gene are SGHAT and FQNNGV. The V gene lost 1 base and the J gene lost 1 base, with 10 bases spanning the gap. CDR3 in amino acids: CASSLAGVWNTEAFF. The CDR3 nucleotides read TGTGCCAGCAGCTTAGCAGGGGTTTGGAACACTGAAGCTTTCTTT.

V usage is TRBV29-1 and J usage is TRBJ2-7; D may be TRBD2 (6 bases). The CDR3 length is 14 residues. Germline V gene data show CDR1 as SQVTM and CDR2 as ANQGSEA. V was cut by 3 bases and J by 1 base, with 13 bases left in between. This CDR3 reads CSVEFGSGSYEQYF. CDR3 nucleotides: TGCAGCGTTGAGTTTGGGAGCGGGTCCTACGAGCAGTACTTC.

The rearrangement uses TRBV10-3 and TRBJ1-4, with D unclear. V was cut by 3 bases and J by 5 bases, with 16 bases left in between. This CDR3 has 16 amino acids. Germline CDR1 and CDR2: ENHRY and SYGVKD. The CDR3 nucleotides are TGTGCCATCAGTGAAGGGTGGAAGGGTGGAAATGAAAAACTGTTTTTT. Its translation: CAISEGWKGGNEKLFF.

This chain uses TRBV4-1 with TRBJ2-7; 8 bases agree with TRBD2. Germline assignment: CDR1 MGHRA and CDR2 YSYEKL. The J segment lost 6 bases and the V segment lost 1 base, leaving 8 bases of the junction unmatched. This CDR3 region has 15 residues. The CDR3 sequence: CASSQGTGGPVEQYF. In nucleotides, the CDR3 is TGCGCCAGCAGCCAAGGGACGGGAGGGCCTGTCGAGCAGTACTTC.

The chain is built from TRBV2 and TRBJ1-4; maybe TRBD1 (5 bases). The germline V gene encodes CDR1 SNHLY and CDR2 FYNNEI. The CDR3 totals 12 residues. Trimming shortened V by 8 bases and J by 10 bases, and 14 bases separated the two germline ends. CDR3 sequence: CASDLGDVKLFF. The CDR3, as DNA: TGTGCCAGCGATCTGGGGGACGTAAAACTGTTTTTT.

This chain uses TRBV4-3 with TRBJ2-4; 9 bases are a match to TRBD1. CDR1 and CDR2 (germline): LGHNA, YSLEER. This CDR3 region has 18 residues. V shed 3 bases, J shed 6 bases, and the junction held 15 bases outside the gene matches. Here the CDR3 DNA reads TGCGCCAGCAGCCATTCTGTCCGGGGGGACAGGGTTGGAAACATTCAGTACTTC. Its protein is CASSHSVRGDRVGNIQYF.

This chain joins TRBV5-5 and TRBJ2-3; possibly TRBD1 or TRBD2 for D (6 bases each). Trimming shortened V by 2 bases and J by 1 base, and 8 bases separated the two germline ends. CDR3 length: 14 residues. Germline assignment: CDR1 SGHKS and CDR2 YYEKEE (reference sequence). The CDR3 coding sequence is TGTGCCAGCAGCTTAAGGGGGGGCACAGATACGCAGTATTTT. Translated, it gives CASSLRGGTDTQYF.

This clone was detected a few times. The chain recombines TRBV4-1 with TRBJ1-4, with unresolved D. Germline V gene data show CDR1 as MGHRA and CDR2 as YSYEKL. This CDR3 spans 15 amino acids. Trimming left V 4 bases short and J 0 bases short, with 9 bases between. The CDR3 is CASSRVGTTNEKLFF. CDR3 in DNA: TGCGCCAGCAGCCGGGTAGGAACAACTAATGAAAAACTGTTTTTT.

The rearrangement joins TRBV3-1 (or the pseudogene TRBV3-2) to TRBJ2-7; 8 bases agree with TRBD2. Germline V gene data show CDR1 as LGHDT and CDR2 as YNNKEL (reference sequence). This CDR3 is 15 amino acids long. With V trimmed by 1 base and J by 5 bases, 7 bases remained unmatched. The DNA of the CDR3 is TGTGCCAGCAGCCAAGCGGCGGCGGGAGGCCACGAGCAGTACTTC. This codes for CASSQAAAGGHEQYF.

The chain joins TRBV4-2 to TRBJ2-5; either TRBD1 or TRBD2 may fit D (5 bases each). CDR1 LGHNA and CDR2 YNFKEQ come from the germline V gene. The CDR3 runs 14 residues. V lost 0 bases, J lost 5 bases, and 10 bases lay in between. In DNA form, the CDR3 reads TGTGCCAGCAGCCAAGATGGGGGATGGGAGACCCAGTACTTC. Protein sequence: CASSQDGGWETQYF.

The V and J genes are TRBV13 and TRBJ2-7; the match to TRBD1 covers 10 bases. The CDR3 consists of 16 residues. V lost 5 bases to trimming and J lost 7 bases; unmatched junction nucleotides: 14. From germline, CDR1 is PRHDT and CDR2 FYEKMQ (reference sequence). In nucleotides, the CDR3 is TGTGCCAGCAGCCCCCAACCGGGACAGGGGAGCGGGGAGCAGTACTTC. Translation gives CASSPQPGQGSGEQYF.

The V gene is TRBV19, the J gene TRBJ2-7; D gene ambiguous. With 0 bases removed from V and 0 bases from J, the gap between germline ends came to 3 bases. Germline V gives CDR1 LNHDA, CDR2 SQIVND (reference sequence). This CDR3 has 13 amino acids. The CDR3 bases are TGTGCCAGTAGTATAGACCCCTCCTACGAGCAGTACTTC. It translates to CASSIDPSYEQYF.

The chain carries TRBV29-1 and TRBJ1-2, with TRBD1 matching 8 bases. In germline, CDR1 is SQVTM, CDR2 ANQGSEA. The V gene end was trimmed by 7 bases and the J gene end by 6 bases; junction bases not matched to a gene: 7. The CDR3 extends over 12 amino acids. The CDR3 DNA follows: TGCAGCGCCCTGACAGGGGAGGATGGCTACACCTTC. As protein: CSALTGEDGYTF. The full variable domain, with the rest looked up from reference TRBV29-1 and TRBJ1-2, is SAVISQKPSRDICQRGTSLTIQCQVDSQVTMMFWYRQQPGQSLTLIATANQGSEATYESGFVIDKFPISRPNLTFSTLTVSNMSPEDSSIYLCSALTGEDGYTFGSGTRLTVV.

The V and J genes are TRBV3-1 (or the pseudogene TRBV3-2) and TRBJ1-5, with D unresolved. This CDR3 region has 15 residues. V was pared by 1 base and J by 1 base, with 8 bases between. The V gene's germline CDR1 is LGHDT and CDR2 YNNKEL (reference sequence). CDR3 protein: CASSQAGTSNQPQHF. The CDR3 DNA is TGTGCCAGCAGCCAAGCGGGTACCAGCAATCAGCCCCAGCATTTT.

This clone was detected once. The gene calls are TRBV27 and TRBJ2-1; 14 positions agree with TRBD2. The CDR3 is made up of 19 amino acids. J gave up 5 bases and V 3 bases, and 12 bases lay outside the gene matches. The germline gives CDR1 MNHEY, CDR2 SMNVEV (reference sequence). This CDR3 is CASSFLGTSGRYLHNEQFF. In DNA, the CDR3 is TGTGCCAGCAGTTTCCTCGGGACTAGCGGGAGATATCTCCACAATGAGCAGTTCTTC.

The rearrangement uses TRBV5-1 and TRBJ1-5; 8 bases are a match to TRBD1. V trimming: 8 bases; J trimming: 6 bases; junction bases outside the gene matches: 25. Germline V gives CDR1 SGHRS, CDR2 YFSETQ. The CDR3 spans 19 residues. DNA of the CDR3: TGCGCCAGGGAAAGAACCGGGACAGGATGTTCGCTGGCCAGTCAGCCCCAGCATTTT. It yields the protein CARERTGTGCSLASQPQHF.

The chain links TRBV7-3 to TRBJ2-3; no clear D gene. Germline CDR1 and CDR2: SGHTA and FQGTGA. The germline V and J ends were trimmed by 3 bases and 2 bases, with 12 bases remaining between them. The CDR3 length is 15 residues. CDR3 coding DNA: TGTGCCAGCAGCTTGTTTCAGTCTGCCACAGATACGCAGTATTTT. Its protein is CASSLFQSATDTQYF. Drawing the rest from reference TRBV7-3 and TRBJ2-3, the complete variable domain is GAGVSQTPSNKVTEKGKYVELRCDPISGHTALYWYRQSLGQGPEFLIYFQGTGAADDSGLPNDRFFAVRPEGSVSTLKIQRTERGDSAVYLCASSLFQSATDTQYFGPGTRLTVL.

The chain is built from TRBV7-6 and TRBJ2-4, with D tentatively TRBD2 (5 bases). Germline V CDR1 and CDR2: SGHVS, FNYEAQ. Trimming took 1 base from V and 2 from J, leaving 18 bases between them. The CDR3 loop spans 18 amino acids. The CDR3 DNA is TGTGCCAGCAGCTTAGATACCCCCCTCCCGGGGACCAAAAACATTCAGTACTTC. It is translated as CASSLDTPLPGTKNIQYF.

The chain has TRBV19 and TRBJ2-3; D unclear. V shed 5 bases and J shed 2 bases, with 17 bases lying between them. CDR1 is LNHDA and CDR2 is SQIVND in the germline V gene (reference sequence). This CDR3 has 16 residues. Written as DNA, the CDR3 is TGTGCCAGTAGTTTCGTGCTCATCGGATTCACAGATACGCAGTATTTT. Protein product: CASSFVLIGFTDTQYF.

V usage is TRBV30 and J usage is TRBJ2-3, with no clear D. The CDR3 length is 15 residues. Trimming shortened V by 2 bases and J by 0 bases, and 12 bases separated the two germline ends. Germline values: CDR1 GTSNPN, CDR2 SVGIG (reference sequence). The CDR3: CAWSNGGASTDTQYF. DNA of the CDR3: TGTGCCTGGAGTAATGGCGGAGCTAGCACAGATACGCAGTATTTT.

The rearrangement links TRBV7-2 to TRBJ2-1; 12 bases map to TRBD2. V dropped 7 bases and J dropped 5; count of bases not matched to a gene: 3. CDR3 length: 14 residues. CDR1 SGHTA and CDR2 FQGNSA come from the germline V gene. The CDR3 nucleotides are TGTGCCAGCACTCGGACTAGCGGGAACAATGAGCAGTTCTTC. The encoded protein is CASTRTSGNNEQFF.

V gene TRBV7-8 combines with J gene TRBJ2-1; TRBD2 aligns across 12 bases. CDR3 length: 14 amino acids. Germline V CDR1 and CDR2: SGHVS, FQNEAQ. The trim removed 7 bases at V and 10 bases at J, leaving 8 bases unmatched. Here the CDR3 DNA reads TGTGCCAGCACCCTAGCGGGAGGGTTCGAGGAGCAGTTCTTC. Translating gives CASTLAGGFEEQFF.